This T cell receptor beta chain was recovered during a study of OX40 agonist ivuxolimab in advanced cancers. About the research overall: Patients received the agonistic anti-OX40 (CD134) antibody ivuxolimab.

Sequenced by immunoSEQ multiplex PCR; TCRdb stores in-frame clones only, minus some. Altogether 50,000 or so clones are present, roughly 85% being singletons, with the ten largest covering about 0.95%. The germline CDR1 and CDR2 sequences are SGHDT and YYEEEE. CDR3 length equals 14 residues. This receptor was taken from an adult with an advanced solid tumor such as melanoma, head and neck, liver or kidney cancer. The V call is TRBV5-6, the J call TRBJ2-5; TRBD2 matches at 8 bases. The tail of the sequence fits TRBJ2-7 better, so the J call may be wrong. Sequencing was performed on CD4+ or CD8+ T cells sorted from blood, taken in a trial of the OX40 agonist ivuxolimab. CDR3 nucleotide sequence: TGTGCCAGCAGCTTGGGACTAGCGACCTACGAGCAGTACTTC. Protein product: CASSLGLATYEQYF.